The sequence of this T cell receptor beta chain was determined in a study of cytomegalovirus exposure and HLA in healthy donors (dated by TCRdb to about 2017). About the study as a whole: According to an earlier analysis of 587 of the donors, some 180 million T cells yielded 95 million to 140 million unique TCR beta sequences and 250 to 350 Gb of sequence data. Roughly 290 gigabases of sequencing data and around 80 million unique TCR sequences made up an early release that covered about 640 HLA-typed donors. The genetic ancestry cluster associated with self-reported Caucasian donors included about four fifths of the 300 to 400 genotyped donors. The study was designed to test whether signatures of past pathogen exposure could be identified by cataloging public T cell receptors. The T cell repertoires of around 670 subjects were profiled by immunosequencing and related to cytomegalovirus serostatus. A separate validation cohort of approximately 120 different subjects was used in addition to the roughly 700-subject first cohort. The study combined high-throughput TCR immunosequencing, statistical association of individual TCRs with disease status, and machine learning to predict cytomegalovirus infection status. A later analysis re-examined previously published TCR beta repertoires from hundreds of donors and added high-resolution HLA genotyping to investigate patterns of TCR occurrence. The later analysis used no new phenotypic data to find candidate immune exposures, relying instead on TCR beta sequences and their occurrence across donors. To decide whether each TCR beta V gene segment behaved as functional or pseudogenic, an earlier analysis of over 500 of the donors relied on high-throughput TCR beta sequencing. Donor age, sex, ethnicity and CMV serostatus were compiled together with the repertoire data. Genome-wide SNP genotypes for about three fifths of the 666 donors were used in a later genetic analysis, which treated that subset as a discovery cohort. Every repertoire in the discovery cohort had been generated on one and the same sequencing platform. Class I and class II HLA loci were covered by the typing at four-digit resolution. Typing coverage varied by locus: about 620-630 donors for A, B, C, DRB1 and DQB1; approximately 500 for DQA1; over 600 for DPA1; 400 to 480 for DPB1. Four or five DR-DQ haplotypes were treated as single units for association and clustering because of strong linkage in the cohort. Across around 400 genotyped donors of the cohort, an average of about 240,000 unique TCR beta nucleotide sequences per donor were sequenced, and approximately 17% of those sequences were non-productive. Study-wide conclusions, independent of this receptor: A later analysis found that TCR association rates varied across HLA loci, with DRB1 alleles showing the most associated TCRs and HLA-C alleles the fewest. The study listed 150 to 200 TCR beta chains as associated with cytomegalovirus. V-gene and J-gene trimming of TCR beta chains was associated with a missense DCLRE1C variant in a later genetic analysis, and the association was replicated in an independent cohort. Sequencing depth was assumed to be roughly uniform across donors in the presence/absence analyses, though that assumption may not hold. The only immune exposure information available for the cohort was CMV serostatus. The sequencing pipeline was judged likely to have produced a cluster of highly shared sequence variants as a technical artifact. In a later analysis, HLA-associated TCR beta chains were found to be more clonally expanded and to have lower generation probabilities than equally common non-associated chains. Broadly in line with IMGT annotations, most TCR beta V segments showed up in productive rearrangements about 87% or about 30% of the time in an earlier analysis of roughly 590 of the donors. Cytomegalovirus status was reported to be diagnosed by the classifier with high specificity and sensitivity in both the original and validation cohorts. According to a later analysis, most CMV-associated TCR beta chains appeared to be HLA-restricted, and the HLA associations seemed to be driven largely by CMV exposure. A later analysis reported that several top co-occurrence clusters appeared linked to parvovirus B19, influenza, CMV and Epstein-Barr virus. Because HLA typing was missing for some donors at each locus, association tests included only the typed subset. Roughly 15 rarely observed V segments, including chromosome 9 orphons, were excluded from the earlier analysis of some 590 of the donors because counts were too low. In vitro tests confirmed that three of the cytomegalovirus-associated TCR beta chains recognize cytomegalovirus antigens. According to the authors, the approach could potentially be generalized to other disease states and immunological phenotypes. A further reported finding was that TCR beta sequences accurately predicted the HLA-A and HLA-B alleles for most subjects in the first cohort. In this cohort, only TCR beta chains were sequenced, and detectable features were limited by the absence of alpha or paired-chain data. At a false discovery rate of 0.05, a later analysis linked under 20,000 TCR beta sequences to specific HLA alleles. Some IMGT-functional V segments, including TRBV6-2 and TRBV6-3, could not be told apart with the 87-base-pair reads, so those segments were excluded. When HLA alleles, especially DR and DQ, strongly co-occurred, TCR associations were difficult to assign to individual alleles. Linkage disequilibrium might explain the correlated functional status among segregating V segments, but an unknown experimental factor could not be ruled out. A later genetic analysis reported fewer N-insertions in productive TCRs among donors in an Asian-associated ancestry cluster than the roughly 620-donor mean. Across donors, most TCR sequences were observed very rarely, whereas some public TCRs were present in many individuals.

Trimming at the junction amounts to 5 bases on V and 8 bases on J, and the germline ends lie 13 bases apart. Via the germline V gene, CDR1 is MDHEN and CDR2 SYDVKM. The CDR3 measures 14 amino acids from cysteine to phenylalanine. The CDR3 DNA has 42 bases and is translated from base 1. In its sample, this clone was seen once. Its cognate antigen has yet to be identified. No much larger clonotype is one base removed from it; base qualities were not supplied. Library preparation employed the immunoSEQ multiplex PCR assay. For the multiplex PCR, a mixture combining 60 forward primers for TCR Vbeta segments and 13 reverse primers for TCR Jbeta segments was used. A multiplex PCR assay on genomic DNA amplified the CDR3 region of rearranged TCR beta genes. The Illumina HiSeq System was used to sequence the amplified TCR beta libraries as 87-base-pair reads. From the authors' description of their analysis: A later analysis tallied tens of millions of unique TCR beta chains across the approximately 670 repertoires, and about 10 million of those chains were shared by two or more donors. To remove PCR and sequencing errors, raw reads were error-corrected and collapsed into unique sequences using a nearest-neighbor algorithm that merged closely related sequences. CDR3 sequences were aligned to IMGT reference sequences to assign V, D and J gene segments. For a sequence to be retained, a match of at least six nucleotides was required to both a V gene segment and a J gene segment. A rearrangement was called productive if the CDR3 had no stop codons and remained in frame with V and J, and every other rearrangement was called non-productive. Following IMGT convention, CDR3 was defined as the stretch from the second conserved V-encoded cysteine to the conserved J-encoded phenylalanine. In an earlier analysis of more than 550 of the donors, sequences lacking an unambiguous match to a single V gene segment were excluded. In an earlier analysis of 587 of the donors, V segments were called functional above 56.7% productive rearrangements and were called segregating when the between-donor standard deviation exceeded 5%. A statistical classification framework was built for diagnosing cytomegalovirus status from the catalog of TCR beta chain sequences. In a later analysis, V and J genes were assigned by comparing TCR nucleotide sequences against IMGT/GENE-DB human TR gene sequences. In a later analysis, CDR3 sequences and most-parsimonious VDJ recombination scenarios were assigned using the TCRdist pipeline. In a later analysis, each TCR beta chain was defined by its CDR3 amino acid sequence together with its V-gene family, and reads lacking a unique V-gene family were excluded. In a later analysis, fewer than 650 highly shared, low-generation-probability nucleotide sequences were removed to address suspected cross-contamination and a sequencing artifact. In a later analysis, a clonal expansion index for each public chain was calculated from normalized within-repertoire ranks of inferred template counts. A later analysis computed generation probabilities with a VDJ recombination model fitted to out-of-frame rearrangements, and checked the results against IGoR. Hypergeometric tests were used in a later analysis to score TCR-TCR, TCR-HLA and TCR-CMV co-occurrence, with a repertoire-size bias correction applied to the TCR pairs. A later analysis estimated false discovery rates by permuting HLA or CMV assignments 20 times. In a later analysis, co-occurring TCRs were grouped using DBSCAN, and TCRdist sequence similarity was added for clustering within HLA-allele-positive subsets. Repertoires with fewer than 30,000 or more than 120,000 public chains, plus five repertoires with anomalous nucleotide sharing, were excluded from co-occurrence clustering. The source is immuneACCESS, and TCRdb retained only in-frame sequences with V and J called. Part of the clones is not carried over; for the studies checked, unresolved V genes explain less than half of this, and the remainder is unexplained. V, J and clone size are taken as reported in that table, and D and trimming were inferred from the DNA itself. This sample lists about 93,000 clones; roughly 75% were detected once. 6% to 8% of the sample is taken by the ten largest.

The cohort comprised fewer than 700 healthy bone marrow donors. Cohort members were all nominally healthy when sampled, although unrecorded immune exposures were likely present. The donor was CMV seronegative and belonged to the group of around 400 seronegative cohort members. A peripheral blood sample was provided by each donor, and peripheral blood mononuclear cells were used for TCR beta sequencing. The Qiagen DNeasy Blood Extraction Kit was used to extract genomic DNA from the blood cell samples. Sequenced: PBMCs. This TCR came from a man aged 25 to 40 in good health and CMV-seronegative. The chain uses TRBV28 and TRBJ1-6; TRBD1 could be the D gene, as 5 bases match. The CDR3 protein sequence reads: CASSPAPGHSPLHF. The nucleotide sequence reads as follows: TGTGCCAGCAGTCCCGCCCCAGGGCATTCACCCCTCCACTTT.